The 7 T cell receptor beta chains presented below share a single source sample, sequenced in a study of T-cell memory formation after mild COVID-19. TCRdb independently ran MiXCR on the 5' RACE reads; one entry per CDR3 protein. The sample shows approximately 190,000 distinct CDR3 sequences, about 17% of them seen only once. Source material: PBMCs or a T cell subset sorted from them (not recorded which). Every receptor here comes from an adult woman who had mild COVID-19 (a few samples of this study predate the infection). Cell type and time point are not known.

The chain links TRBV4-1 to TRBJ2-1, with D perhaps TRBD2 (7 bases). CDR1 MGHRA and CDR2 YSYEKL come from the germline V gene. V was pared by 4 bases and J by 0 bases, with 19 bases between. The CDR3 loop spans 18 amino acids. The CDR3 loop is CASSLPAGAKSSYNEQFF. CDR3 bases: TGCGCCAGCAGCCTCCCGGCGGGGGCCAAAAGCTCCTACAATGAGCAGTTCTTC.

This clonotype was counted a few times. The chain uses TRBV10-3 and TRBJ2-1, with D perhaps assigned TRBD1 or TRBD2 (5 bases each). CDR3 length equals 13 residues. The germline V gene has CDR1 ENHRY and CDR2 SYGVKD. V gave up 8 bases and J gave up 2 bases, with 10 bases separating them. CDR3 region: CAILRDPYNEQFF. CDR3 in DNA: TGTGCCATCCTCCGGGACCCCTACAATGAGCAGTTCTTC.

This clonotype was found a few times. This sequence joins TRBV24-1 and TRBJ1-5; D is ambiguous. CDR1 is KGHDR and CDR2 is SFDVKD in the germline V gene. The V gene lost 3 bases and the J gene lost 4 bases, with 12 bases spanning the gap. This CDR3 spans 15 amino acids. The DNA for the CDR3 is TGTGCCACCAGTGATCCTGGACGGGGTAATCAGCCCCAGCATTTT. Protein sequence: CATSDPGRGNQPQHF.

CDR3 in amino acids: CASSSSDRLSYEQYF. The CDR3 DNA reads as TGTGCCAGCAGCTCCTCGGACAGATTATCCTACGAGCAGTACTTC. The chain recombines TRBV7-9 with TRBJ2-7; perhaps TRBD1 as D (6 bases). V lost 4 bases, J lost 1 base, and 14 bases lay in between. This CDR3 region has 15 residues. The germline gives CDR1 SEHNR, CDR2 FQNEAQ (reference sequence). Full variable domain (missing parts from reference TRBV7-9 and TRBJ2-7): DTGVSQNPRHKITKRGQNVTFRCDPISEHNRLYWYRQTLGQGPEFLTYFQNEAQLEKSRLLSDRFSAERPKGSFSTLEIQRTEQGDSAMYLCASSSSDRLSYEQYFGPGTRLTVT.

There are many counts of this clonotype. V and J are TRBV4-1 and TRBJ1-5, with a possible D match to TRBD1 (5 bases). The CDR3 has 17 residues. The germline V gene encodes CDR1 MGHRA and CDR2 YSYEKL. V lost 1 base and J lost 3, with 16 bases in between. CDR3 sequence: CASSQVAGAGLNQPQHF. Here the CDR3 DNA reads TGCGCCAGCAGCCAAGTCGCTGGGGCGGGCCTCAATCAGCCCCAGCATTTT.

In its sample, this clonotype was seen a few times. This chain links TRBV2 with TRBJ1-4, with D possibly TRBD1 on 5 matching bases. Germline V gene sequence: CDR1 SNHLY, CDR2 FYNNEI. The CDR3 totals 14 residues. Deletions cut 3 bases from V and 4 bases from J, with 9 bases between. CDR3 bases: TGTGCCAGCAGTGAGTGGGGGAGTAATGAAAAACTGTTTTTT. Its protein is CASSEWGSNEKLFF.

The chain combines TRBV5-1 with TRBJ2-7, with 9 nucleotides matching TRBD1. With V trimmed by 7 bases and J by 0 bases, 8 bases remained unmatched. CDR3 length equals 15 residues. The germline V gene encodes CDR1 SGHRS and CDR2 YFSETQ. The CDR3 region has the DNA TGCGCCAGCTCGCATGGACAGGGGACCTCCTACGAGCAGTACTTC. Translating it yields CASSHGQGTSYEQYF. Full variable domain (missing parts from reference TRBV5-1 and TRBJ2-7): KAGVTQTPRYLIKTRGQQVTLSCSPISGHRSVSWYQQTPGQGLQFLFEYFSETQRNKGNFPGRFSGRQFSNSRSEMNVSTLELGDSALYLCASSHGQGTSYEQYFGPGTRLTVT.